The clone carrying this T cell receptor beta chain has more than one count but fewer than ten. No antigen is known for it. This specimen belongs to a study of CD8+ T cells in alopecia areata. Study results and caveats: Mice showed TCR sharing more clearly than patients did, possibly owing to HLA.

The authors extracted RNA and reverse transcribed it into cDNA as the sequencing template. Clones were read by immunoSEQ multiplex PCR, and TCRdb kept only the in-frame ones, dropping some. The table has some 82,000 clones, about 51% seen once. The sample taken for sequencing was NKG2D-high CD8+ T cells sorted from blood. The receptor's source is a human donor with alopecia areata.

The CDR3 region is CSVDMDLAGGRETQYF. As DNA, the CDR3 is TGCAGCGTTGATATGGATCTAGCGGGAGGGCGGGAGACCCAGTACTTC. The J gene is TRBJ2-5, the V gene TRBV29-1, with 12 bases aligning to TRBD2. The V segment lost 3 bases and the J segment 5 bases; nucleotides outside the gene matches: 10. The germline V gene has CDR1 SQVTM and CDR2 ANQGSEA. The CDR3 is made up of 16 amino acids.